The 32 T cell receptor beta chains below all came from one sample that was sequenced in a study of T-cell memory formation after mild COVID-19. TCRdb fed the 5' RACE reads into MiXCR, producing one record per CDR3 protein. This sample yields about 450,000 distinct CDR3 sequences, of which about a quarter are seen a single time; 10% to 15% belongs to the top ten. Material: PBMCs or a T cell subset sorted from them (not recorded which). Receptors originate from an adult woman who had mild COVID-19 (a few samples of this study predate the infection). Cell type and time point are not known.

The chain couples TRBV7-9 to TRBJ2-7; 9 nucleotides align to TRBD2. Germline CDR1 SEHNR, CDR2 FQNEAQ (reference sequence). With 6 bases clipped from V and 0 bases from J, the junction kept 6 bases outside the gene matches. The CDR3 spans 15 residues. In DNA form, the CDR3 reads TGTGCCAGCAGAGAACTAGCGGGTAGCTCCTACGAGCAGTACTTC. It specifies CASRELAGSSYEQYF.

The J gene is TRBJ2-2, the V gene TRBV29-1; 8 bases match TRBD2. The CDR3 totals 14 residues. Germline assignment: CDR1 SQVTM and CDR2 ANQGSEA. V was pared by 7 bases and J by 1 base, with 5 bases of the junction left unmatched. CDR3 residues: CSGRLARNTGELFF. The DNA for the CDR3 is TGCAGCGGCCGACTAGCGAGGAACACCGGGGAGCTGTTTTTT.

In its sample, this clonotype was seen a few times. The chain couples TRBV4-1 to TRBJ2-1, with a tentative D call TRBD1 (6 bases). Deletions cut 4 bases from V and 9 bases from J, with 13 bases between. Looked up from germline, CDR1 is MGHRA and CDR2 is YSYEKL. CDR3 size: 13 residues. CDR3 amino acids: CASSPPGHFEQFF. CDR3 sequence (DNA): TGCGCCAGCAGCCCCCCGGGACATTTTGAGCAGTTCTTC.

The CDR3, as DNA: TGTGCCTGGAGCAAACCGGGACCAACGAACACTGAAGCTTTCTTT. It is translated as CAWSKPGPTNTEAFF. This rearrangement joins TRBV30 to TRBJ1-1; TRBD1 is a possible D gene (5 bases). V was clipped by 3 bases and J by 1 base, with 15 bases between them. The CDR3 totals 15 residues. Looked up from germline, CDR1 is GTSNPN and CDR2 is SVGIG (reference sequence).

The V call is TRBV27, the J call TRBJ2-7; TRBD1 is a possible D gene (5 bases). V was pared by 5 bases and J by 2 bases, with 13 bases between. CDR3 size: 14 residues. Germline loops: CDR1 MNHEY, CDR2 SMNVEV (reference sequence). The CDR3 is CASSVQDNPYEQYF. As DNA, the CDR3 is TGTGCCAGCAGTGTACAGGATAACCCCTACGAGCAGTACTTC.

This clonotype was recorded a few times. The genes are TRBV11-1 and TRBJ2-2, with D unresolved. V lost 5 bases to trimming and J lost 3 bases, with 10 bases between them. In germline, CDR1 is SGHAT, CDR2 FQDESV (reference sequence). This CDR3 spans 14 amino acids. The CDR3 is CASSRPTDTGELFF. CDR3 in DNA: TGTGCCAGCAGCCGTCCGACGGACACCGGGGAGCTGTTTTTT.

This clonotype was observed at least ten times. The genes are TRBV7-8 and TRBJ1-1; no definite D call. Germline V gives CDR1 SGHVS, CDR2 FQNEAQ. The CDR3 length is 14 residues. V lost 5 bases to trimming and J lost 3 bases, with 13 bases between them. CDR3 nucleotides: TGTGCCAGCAGCCCCCGTTCGTCTGACACTGAAGCTTTCTTT. It specifies CASSPRSSDTEAFF.

This clonotype was recorded a few times. V is TRBV12-3 or TRBV12-4 and J is TRBJ2-5; TRBD2 matches at 7 bases. The CDR3 runs 14 residues. The V gene end was trimmed by 4 bases and the J gene end by 2 bases; junction bases not matched to a gene: 4. CDR3 bases: TGTGCCAGCAGTTATTCTAGCGGACAAGAGACCCAGTACTTC. Its protein product is CASSYSSGQETQYF.

This clonotype was recorded many times. The gene calls are TRBV7-6 and TRBJ2-7; TRBD1 agrees at 7 bases. The junction had 11 bases not matched to a gene; V was cut back by 3 bases and J by 0 bases. Germline CDR1 SGHVS, CDR2 FNYEAQ. There are 17 residues in the CDR3. The CDR3 loop is CASSLVPGGTGSYEQYF. In DNA, the CDR3 is TGTGCCAGCAGCTTGGTCCCAGGGGGTACCGGCTCCTACGAGCAGTACTTC.

Here the CDR3 reads CASSPQGTRNTEAFF. CDR3 coding DNA: TGTGCCAGCAGCCCCCAAGGGACACGGAACACTGAAGCTTTCTTT. The chain combines TRBV5-6 with TRBJ1-1; a possible D gene is TRBD1 (6 bases). Trimming removed 4 bases at V and 1 base at J, with 14 bases between. Looked up from germline, CDR1 is SGHDT and CDR2 is YYEEEE. The CDR3 has 15 residues.

The chain is built from TRBV7-3 and TRBJ2-7; D call uncertain. The CDR3 has 15 residues. V lost 2 bases, J lost 3 bases, and 14 bases lay in between. CDR1 and CDR2 (germline): SGHTA, FQGTGA. The CDR3 spells CASSLGSTRIYEQYF. In DNA form, the CDR3 reads TGTGCCAGCAGCTTAGGGTCGACAAGGATCTACGAGCAGTACTTC.

The rearrangement links TRBV5-1 to TRBJ2-5, with 8 bases aligning to TRBD2. The germline V gene has CDR1 SGHRS and CDR2 YFSETQ. The CDR3 has 17 amino acids. The V segment lost 0 bases and the J segment 1 base; nucleotides outside the gene matches: 8. In nucleotides, the CDR3 is TGCGCCAGCAGCTTGGGGGCACTAGCGGACCTCCAAGAGACCCAGTACTTC. Translated: CASSLGALADLQETQYF.

This chain uses TRBV9 with TRBJ2-7; tentatively, D is TRBD2 (6 bases). The ends were cut back, 4 bases at V and 7 bases at J, with 12 bases in the middle. CDR3 length equals 12 residues. Germline values: CDR1 SGDLS, CDR2 YYNGEE. CDR3 sequence reads: CASSPGGWEQYF. As DNA, the CDR3 is TGTGCCAGCAGCCCCGGGGGTTGGGAGCAGTACTTC. The whole variable domain, filled in from reference TRBV9 and TRBJ2-7, reads DSGVTQTPKHLITATGQRVTLRCSPRSGDLSVYWYQQSLDQGLQFLIQYYNGEERAKGNILERFSAQQFPDLHSELNLSSLELGDSALYFCASSPGGWEQYFGPGTRLTVT.

The V gene is TRBV7-9, the J gene TRBJ2-1, with a tentative D call TRBD1 (5 bases). CDR1 is SEHNR, CDR2 FQNEAQ, per germline (reference sequence). Trimming removed 5 bases at V and 5 bases at J, with 19 bases between. CDR3 length equals 16 residues. The CDR3 sequence: CASSPQDTGGNNEQFF. In DNA form, the CDR3 reads TGTGCCAGCAGCCCCCAGGACACGGGCGGCAACAATGAGCAGTTCTTC.

The chain combines TRBV4-2 with TRBJ1-4; D perhaps matches TRBD1 (5 bases). The V end lost 4 bases, the J end lost 4 bases, and 13 bases lay between the germline ends. The CDR3 contains 15 residues. Germline V gene data show CDR1 as LGHNA and CDR2 as YNFKEQ. The CDR3 loop is CASSPRLGVNEKLFF. In nucleotides, the CDR3 is TGTGCCAGCAGCCCCCGGCTGGGGGTTAATGAAAAACTGTTTTTT.

J is TRBJ2-7 and V is TRBV2, with no clear D. The V gene lost 3 bases and the J gene lost 7 bases, with 25 bases spanning the gap. Germline values: CDR1 SNHLY, CDR2 FYNNEI. The CDR3 extends over 17 amino acids. This CDR3 reads CASSEARGGVGLGEQYF. CDR3 nucleotides: TGTGCCAGCAGTGAGGCCCGAGGTGGTGTGGGTTTGGGGGAGCAGTACTTC.

This clonotype has just a few counts. The chain couples TRBV18 to TRBJ2-7; D remains unclear. The ends were cut back, 0 bases at V and 0 bases at J, with 6 bases in the middle. In germline, CDR1 is KGHSH, CDR2 LQKENI. The length of the CDR3 is 14 residues. CDR3 residues: CASSPPDGSYEQYF. For the CDR3, the DNA is TGTGCCAGCTCACCACCGGACGGCTCCTACGAGCAGTACTTC.

This clonotype was seen only a few times. The chain carries TRBV5-1 and TRBJ2-2; 7 nucleotides line up with TRBD1. From germline, CDR1 is SGHRS and CDR2 YFSETQ. V shed 1 base, J shed 1 base, and the junction held 4 bases outside the gene matches. The CDR3 is made up of 16 amino acids. The CDR3 sequence is CASSLLWTGNTGELFF. In DNA, the CDR3 is TGCGCCAGCAGCTTGCTCTGGACAGGGAACACCGGGGAGCTGTTTTTT.

This clonotype was recorded many times. The CDR3, as DNA: TGTGCCACTAGCAGGGACAGGGGGCTTAATGAGCAGTTCTTC. It yields the protein CATSRDRGLNEQFF. This rearrangement joins TRBV7-3 to TRBJ2-1, with 12 nucleotides matching TRBD1. The ends lost 10 bases at V and 7 bases at J; junction bases unmatched: 8. This CDR3 has 14 residues. The germline gives CDR1 SGHTA, CDR2 FQGTGA.

In this sample, this clonotype turned up a few times. CDR3 sequence reads: CAWSEDGVVYGYTF. Here the CDR3 DNA reads TGTGCCTGGAGTGAGGACGGGGTAGTCTATGGCTACACCTTC. The chain couples TRBV30 to TRBJ1-2; D uncertain. Germline V lookup: CDR1 GTSNPN, CDR2 SVGIG (reference sequence). Trimming cost V 1 base and J 4 bases, with 13 bases left between them. This CDR3 spans 14 amino acids.

This clonotype was counted at least ten times. The chain recombines TRBV7-2 with TRBJ1-2; 8 positions match TRBD1. Per the germline V gene, CDR1 is SGHTA and CDR2 is FQGNSA. This CDR3 comprises 15 residues. The V gene end was trimmed by 5 bases and the J gene end by 5 bases; junction bases not matched to a gene: 10. CDR3: CASSPGTGLGYGYTF. For the CDR3, the DNA is TGTGCCAGCAGCCCCGGGACAGGCCTCGGTTATGGCTACACCTTC.

V usage is TRBV5-4 and J usage is TRBJ2-6; TRBD1 aligns across 8 bases. The CDR3 covers 17 residues. The V gene end was trimmed by 0 bases and the J gene end by 3 bases; junction bases not matched to a gene: 5. Germline V gene sequence: CDR1 SGHNT, CDR2 YYREEE (reference sequence). The CDR3 DNA sequence: TGTGCCAGCAGCTTGGAGGCAGGGGGCTTTGGGGCCAACGTCCTGACTTTC. This codes for CASSLEAGGFGANVLTF.

This clonotype was recorded a few times. The genes are TRBV9 and TRBJ2-7, with 7 bases aligning to TRBD2. The CDR3 contains 14 residues. Germline-derived CDR1 and CDR2 are SGDLS and YYNGEE. V gave up 2 bases and J gave up 2 bases; unmatched junction bases: 4. DNA for the CDR3: TGTGCCAGCAGCGTCGGGGGGTCTGCCTACGAGCAGTACTTC. This translates into CASSVGGSAYEQYF.

At least ten counts were recorded for this clonotype. V and J are TRBV30 and TRBJ2-3; 11 positions match TRBD1. The ends lost 2 bases at V and 2 bases at J; junction bases unmatched: 6. The CDR3 spans 16 residues. The germline V gene has CDR1 GTSNPN and CDR2 SVGIG (reference sequence). CDR3 nucleotide sequence: TGTGCCTGGAGTCCCCGGGACAGGGGGTTCACAGATACGCAGTATTTT. Protein sequence: CAWSPRDRGFTDTQYF.

This chain connects TRBV5-1 to TRBJ1-3, with no clear D. Trimming removed 2 bases at V and 0 bases at J, with 12 bases between. Germline lookup yields CDR1 SGHRS and CDR2 YFSETQ. CDR3 length: 16 amino acids. CDR3 sequence (DNA): TGCGCCAGCAGCTTCTCTTCACCTTTCTCTGGAAACACCATATATTTT. Amino acids: CASSFSSPFSGNTIYF. The variable domain in full, with the rest retrieved from reference TRBV5-1 and TRBJ1-3, is KAGVTQTPRYLIKTRGQQVTLSCSPISGHRSVSWYQQTPGQGLQFLFEYFSETQRNKGNFPGRFSGRQFSNSRSEMNVSTLELGDSALYLCASSFSSPFSGNTIYFGEGSWLTVV.

This clonotype was found once. The chain couples TRBV10-3 to TRBJ2-7; 12 positions agree with TRBD2. The CDR3 length is 14 residues. The trim removed 10 bases at V and 4 bases at J, leaving 8 bases unmatched. Looked up from germline, CDR1 is ENHRY and CDR2 is SYGVKD. CDR3 DNA sequence: TGTGCCACCTCAGGACTAGCGGGGAAATACGAGCAGTACTTC. Amino acids: CATSGLAGKYEQYF.

The rearrangement uses TRBV7-2 and TRBJ1-2; D not resolved. CDR1 SGHTA and CDR2 FQGNSA come from the germline V gene. Deletions cut 4 bases from V and 5 bases from J, with 14 bases between. The CDR3 has 14 amino acids. The CDR3 DNA is TGTGCCAGCAGCTCCGGACGGTTGTATTATGGCTACACCTTC. It is translated as CASSSGRLYYGYTF.

This clonotype has more than one count but fewer than ten. The chain recombines TRBV20-1 with TRBJ1-4; TRBD1 might be the D (5 bases). The CDR3 extends over 13 amino acids. The V gene lost 3 bases and the J gene lost 7 bases, with 12 bases spanning the gap. Looked up from germline, CDR1 is DFQATT and CDR2 is SNEGSKA (reference sequence). As DNA, the CDR3 is TGCAGTGCTAGGGACACCCACGGTGAAAAACTGTTTTTT. It codes for CSARDTHGEKLFF.

This chain connects TRBV5-4 to TRBJ2-1; D may match TRBD1 or TRBD2 (5 bases each). V shed 6 bases and J shed 6 bases, with 13 bases lying between them. The CDR3 is 13 amino acids. Germline V gene lookup returns CDR1 SGHNT and CDR2 YYREEE (reference sequence). The DNA for the CDR3 is TGTGCCAGCACCGGGACCGGAGTCAATGAGCAGTTCTTC. Amino acid sequence: CASTGTGVNEQFF.

The chain is built from TRBV18 and TRBJ1-2; D is possibly TRBD1 (5 bases). CDR1 is KGHSH, CDR2 LQKENI, per germline. V lost 0 bases and J lost 4, with 12 bases in between. This CDR3 has 15 amino acids. Here the CDR3 DNA reads TGTGCCAGCTCACCACCATCGGGGCCCGGCTATGGCTACACCTTC. This codes for CASSPPSGPGYGYTF.

This chain's CDR3 is CSVAGTSNQPQHF. CDR3 coding DNA: TGCAGCGTTGCAGGGACTAGCAATCAGCCCCAGCATTTT. The J gene is TRBJ1-5, the V gene TRBV29-1, with D maybe TRBD1 (5 bases). Between the trimmed V and J ends, which lost 4 bases and 0 bases, there was a span of 7 bases. In germline, CDR1 is SQVTM, CDR2 ANQGSEA. This CDR3 spans 13 amino acids.

The chain employs TRBV20-1 and TRBJ2-1; the D gene is possibly TRBD2 (6 bases). V was clipped by 0 bases and J by 6 bases, with 15 bases between them. The CDR3 extends over 15 amino acids. Germline V gives CDR1 DFQATT, CDR2 SNEGSKA (reference sequence). The CDR3 bases are TGCAGTGCTAGAGATCGCGGGGCGATCCCCAATGAGCAGTTCTTC. Its protein is CSARDRGAIPNEQFF.